Each of the 17 T cell receptor beta chains below was sequenced from the same sample in a study of Graves' ophthalmopathy and Graves' hyperthyroidism. Amplification of TCR beta CDR3 regions used RNA transcripts. HTBI primers served in a first-round RT-PCR, which a second-round multiplex PCR followed. MiXCR was run by TCRdb on the multiplex PCR reads, yielding one entry per CDR3 protein. The sample lists about 660,000 distinct CDR3 sequences, roughly two fifths occurring once. Input material: peripheral blood. These receptors were taken from an adult man with Graves' ophthalmopathy.

V gene TRBV2 combines with J gene TRBJ2-5; D possibly matches TRBD1 or TRBD2 (9 bases each). V lost 4 bases to trimming and J lost 5 bases, with 20 bases between them. CDR1 and CDR2 (germline): SNHLY, FYNNEI. This CDR3 has 16 residues. CDR3 sequence reads: CASSVSQGAGGETQYF. CDR3 coding DNA: TGTGCCAGCAGTGTCTCACAGGGGGCGGGGGGGGAGACCCAGTACTTC.

This chain uses TRBV25-1 with TRBJ2-6; 10 bases are a match to TRBD1. Germline CDR1 and CDR2: MGHDK and SYGVNS. This CDR3 has 16 residues. With 5 bases clipped from V and 2 bases from J, the junction kept 3 bases outside the gene matches. The CDR3 DNA is TGTGCCAGCAGTCGCGGACAGGGGGCTGGGGCCAACGTCCTGACTTTC. The encoded protein is CASSRGQGAGANVLTF. Drawing the rest from reference TRBV25-1 and TRBJ2-6, the complete variable domain is EADIYQTPRYLVIGTGKKITLECSQTMGHDKMYWYQQDPGMELHLIHYSYGVNSTEKGDLSSESTVSRIRTEHFPLTLESARPSHTSQYLCASSRGQGAGANVLTFGAGSRLTVL.

V usage is TRBV7-9 and J usage is TRBJ2-3; D is unclear. CDR1 is SEHNR and CDR2 is FQNEAQ in the germline V gene (reference sequence). This CDR3 spans 14 amino acids. Deletions cut 1 base from V and 0 bases from J, with 5 bases between. CDR3 bases: TGTGCCAGCAGCTTAGGGGCTAGCACAGATACGCAGTATTTT. It encodes CASSLGASTDTQYF.

The gene calls are TRBV4-1 and TRBJ2-4; D is ambiguous. This CDR3 is 9 amino acids long. Germline CDR1 is MGHRA and CDR2 is YSYEKL. V was clipped by 1 base and J by 13 bases, with 2 bases between them. In DNA, the CDR3 is TGCGCCAGCAGCCAAGGACAGTACTTC. It is translated as CASSQGQYF.

The sample holds a few counts of this clonotype. The rearrangement joins TRBV6-1 to TRBJ2-7, with a weak D call TRBD1 (6 bases). CDR3 size: 12 residues. Germline lookup yields CDR1 MNHNS and CDR2 SASEGT. V was pared by 7 bases and J by 6 bases, with 13 bases between. CDR3 protein: CASMRLGGEQYF. The CDR3 nucleotides are TGTGCCAGCATGCGGTTAGGGGGCGAGCAGTACTTC.

This clonotype was observed many times. V usage is TRBV29-1 and J usage is TRBJ1-2; D unresolved. The germline gives CDR1 SQVTM, CDR2 ANQGSEA. V dropped 0 bases and J dropped 7 bases, with 12 bases sitting between them. The CDR3 runs 13 residues. The CDR3 region is CSVEEAARSGYTF. In DNA form, the CDR3 reads TGCAGCGTTGAAGAAGCGGCGAGGAGTGGCTACACCTTC.

V is TRBV7-9 and J is TRBJ2-7; 7 bases map to TRBD2. V trimming: 3 bases; J trimming: 0 bases; junction bases outside the gene matches: 8. The CDR3 consists of 16 residues. Germline values: CDR1 SEHNR, CDR2 FQNEAQ (reference sequence). CDR3 sequence: CASSLERSGGSYEQYF. CDR3 bases: TGTGCCAGCAGCTTGGAGCGCTCGGGGGGCTCCTACGAGCAGTACTTC.

V usage is TRBV25-1 and J usage is TRBJ1-3; 7 bases are a match to TRBD1. Germline loops: CDR1 MGHDK, CDR2 SYGVNS. The CDR3 consists of 14 residues. CDR3 in DNA: TGTGCTAGAGGCGACAGGGAGTCAGGAAACACCATATATTTT. This gives the protein CARGDRESGNTIYF.

This clonotype was picked up a small number of times. The CDR3 here is CASSLVGQAYEQYF. The CDR3 coding sequence is TGTGCCAGCAGCTTAGTGGGACAGGCCTACGAGCAGTACTTC. This chain connects TRBV11-2 to TRBJ2-7; 8 positions agree with TRBD1. Germline CDR1 is SGHAT and CDR2 is FQNNGV. CDR3 size: 14 residues. V shed 1 base, J shed 2 bases, and the junction held 1 base outside the gene matches.

Concerning this clonotype itself: The final CDR3 position lacks the conserved phenylalanine or tryptophan, pointing to a likely read error. It is unclear where the CDR3 begins or ends on the DNA, so no DNA is shown, and the CDR3 is as TCRdb lists it. The chain combines TRBV29-1 with TRBJ1-4; the table assigns TRBD1, which was not confirmed against the DNA. The CDR3 adds up to 9 amino acids, both ends counted. The germline V gene encodes CDR1 SQVTM and CDR2 ANQGSEA. The CDR3 sequence is CSVGTGMNY.

In DNA form, the CDR3 reads TGTGCCAGCAGTTACGCCGGACAGGCAAGAAGGGGGGCCAACGTCCTGACTTTC. The encoded protein is CASSYAGQARRGANVLTF. V usage is TRBV5-6 and J usage is TRBJ2-6; 7 nucleotides line up with TRBD1. Trimming took 5 bases from V and 4 from J; bases not matched to a gene: 15. CDR1 and CDR2 (germline): SGHDT, YYEEEE. The CDR3 spans 18 residues.

The rearrangement links TRBV25-1 to TRBJ1-2, with D unresolved. V was clipped by 2 bases and J by 6 bases, with 7 bases between them. CDR1 and CDR2 (germline): MGHDK, SYGVNS. CDR3 length: 12 residues. CDR3 residues: CASSENGDGYTF. In nucleotides, the CDR3 is TGTGCCAGCAGTGAAAACGGGGATGGCTACACCTTC.

As regards this clonotype: A much larger clone sits a single nucleotide away, making a read error possible. The chain employs TRBV10-3 and TRBJ1-2; tentative D call: TRBD1 (5 bases). This CDR3 region has 14 residues. Germline CDR1 reads ENHRY; CDR2 reads SYGVKD. V was shortened by 5 bases and J by 8 bases, with 18 bases between the two germline ends. In DNA, the CDR3 is TGTGCCATCAGTTTCTCGTGGTTGAGGGACGGCTACACCTTC. Its protein product is CAISFSWLRDGYTF.

This clonotype was seen repeatedly, ten times or more. The chain combines TRBV13 with TRBJ1-5; D gene unclear. V shed 5 bases and J shed 7 bases, with 12 bases lying between them. CDR1 and CDR2 from the germline V gene are PRHDT and FYEKMQ (reference sequence). The CDR3 sequence is 13 residues long. This CDR3 reads CASSTSGGQPQHF. The CDR3 nucleotides are TGTGCCAGCAGCACCTCCGGTGGCCAGCCCCAGCATTTT. The full variable domain, rest sourced from reference TRBV13 and TRBJ1-5, is AAGVIQSPRHLIKEKRETATLKCYPIPRHDTVYWYQQGPGQDPQFLISFYEKMQSDKGSIPDRFSAQQFSDYHSELNMSSLELGDSALYFCASSTSGGQPQHFGDGTRLSIL.

Concerning this clonotype: This clone may be a read error of a much larger clone one base away. This rearrangement joins TRBV19 to TRBJ2-5, with 10 bases matching TRBD2. V shed 5 bases and J 5 bases; nucleotides not matched to a gene: 8. Germline loops: CDR1 LNHDA, CDR2 SQIVND (reference sequence). The length of the CDR3 is 15 residues. The CDR3 protein is CASSARQAGGETQYF. The DNA of the CDR3 is TGTGCCAGTAGTGCTCGGCAAGCGGGAGGGGAGACCCAGTACTTC.

V and J are TRBV3-1 and TRBJ2-7, with TRBD1 identical over 7 bases. The germline V gene encodes CDR1 LGHDT and CDR2 YNNKEL (reference sequence). Trimming cost V 0 bases and J 2 bases; bases outside gene matches: 4. The CDR3 is made up of 15 amino acids. CDR3: CASSQDLGTAYEQYF. Written as DNA, the CDR3 is TGTGCCAGCAGCCAAGATCTCGGGACAGCCTACGAGCAGTACTTC.

This chain joins TRBV19 and TRBJ1-1; D not certain. Trimming pared 7 bases from V and 0 bases from J, leaving 3 bases between. The CDR3 runs 11 residues. Germline V gives CDR1 LNHDA, CDR2 SQIVND (reference sequence). The CDR3 sequence: CASKMNTEAFF. The CDR3 DNA follows: TGTGCCAGTAAGATGAACACTGAAGCTTTCTTT.